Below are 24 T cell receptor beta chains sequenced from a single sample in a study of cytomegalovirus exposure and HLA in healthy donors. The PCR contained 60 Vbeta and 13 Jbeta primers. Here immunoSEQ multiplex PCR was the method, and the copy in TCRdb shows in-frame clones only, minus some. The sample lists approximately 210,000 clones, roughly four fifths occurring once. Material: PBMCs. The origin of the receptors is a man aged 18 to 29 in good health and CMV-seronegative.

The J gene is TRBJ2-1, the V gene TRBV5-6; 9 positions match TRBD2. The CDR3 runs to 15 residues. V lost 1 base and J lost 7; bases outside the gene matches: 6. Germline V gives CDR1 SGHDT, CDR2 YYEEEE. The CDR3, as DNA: TGTGCCAGCAGCTTGCCTAGCGGGACGAAGAATGAGCAGTTCTTC. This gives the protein CASSLPSGTKNEQFF.

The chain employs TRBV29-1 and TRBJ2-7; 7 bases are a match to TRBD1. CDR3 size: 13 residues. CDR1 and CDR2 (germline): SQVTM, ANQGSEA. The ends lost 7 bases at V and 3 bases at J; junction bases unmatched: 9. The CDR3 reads CSARTGDGYEQYF. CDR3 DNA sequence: TGCAGCGCTAGAACAGGGGATGGCTACGAGCAGTACTTC.

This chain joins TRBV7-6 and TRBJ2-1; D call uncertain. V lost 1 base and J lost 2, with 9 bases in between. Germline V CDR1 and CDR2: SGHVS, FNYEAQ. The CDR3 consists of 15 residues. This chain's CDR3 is CASSLGVKPYNEQFF. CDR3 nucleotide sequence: TGTGCCAGCAGCTTAGGAGTTAAACCCTACAATGAGCAGTTCTTC.

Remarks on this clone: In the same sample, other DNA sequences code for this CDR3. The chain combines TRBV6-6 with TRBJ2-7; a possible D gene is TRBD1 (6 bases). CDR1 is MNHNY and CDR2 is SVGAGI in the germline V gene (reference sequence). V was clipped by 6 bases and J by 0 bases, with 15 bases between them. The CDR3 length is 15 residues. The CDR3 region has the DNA TGTGCCAGCAGCGACAGAGGGACAAGCTCCTACGAGCAGTACTTC. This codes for CASSDRGTSSYEQYF.

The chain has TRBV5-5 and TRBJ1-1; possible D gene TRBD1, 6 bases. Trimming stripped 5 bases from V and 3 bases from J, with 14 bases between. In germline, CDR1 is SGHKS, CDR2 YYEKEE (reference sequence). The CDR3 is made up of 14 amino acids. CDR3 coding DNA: TGTGCCAGCAGAATCCTCCAGGGGTACACTGAAGCTTTCTTT. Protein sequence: CASRILQGYTEAFF.

The CDR3 sequence is CASSSPGTQGYTF. The CDR3 region has the DNA TGTGCCAGCAGTAGTCCCGGGACACAAGGCTACACCTTC. This rearrangement joins TRBV6-5 to TRBJ1-2; maybe TRBD1 (6 bases). This CDR3 has 13 amino acids. Trimming took 5 bases from V and 8 from J, leaving 15 bases between them. Germline V gene sequence: CDR1 MNHEY, CDR2 SVGAGI.

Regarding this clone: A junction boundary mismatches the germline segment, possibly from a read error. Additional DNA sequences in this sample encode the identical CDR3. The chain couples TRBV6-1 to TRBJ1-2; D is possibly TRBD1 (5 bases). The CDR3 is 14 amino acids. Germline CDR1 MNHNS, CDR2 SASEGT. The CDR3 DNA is TGTGCAAGCAGTGAATTTGGGGGGACCTATGGCTACACCTTC. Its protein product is CASSEFGGTYGYTF.

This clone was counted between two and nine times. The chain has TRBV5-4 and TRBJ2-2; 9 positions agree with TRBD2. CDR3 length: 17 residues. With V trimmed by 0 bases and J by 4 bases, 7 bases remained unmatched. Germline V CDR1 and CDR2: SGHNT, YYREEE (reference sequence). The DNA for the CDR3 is TGTGCCAGCAGCTTGGCCGGGCGGGAGGGCGGCACCGGGGAGCTGTTTTTT. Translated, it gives CASSLAGREGGTGELFF.

The CDR3 nucleotides are TGCAGTGCAGGGAGGTCCTACGAGCAGTACTTC. Encoded protein: CSAGRSYEQYF. This rearrangement joins TRBV20-1 to TRBJ2-7, with a weak D call TRBD2 (6 bases). This CDR3 is built from 11 residues. In germline, CDR1 is DFQATT, CDR2 SNEGSKA (reference sequence). Between the trimmed V and J ends, which lost 6 bases and 1 base, there was a span of 7 bases.

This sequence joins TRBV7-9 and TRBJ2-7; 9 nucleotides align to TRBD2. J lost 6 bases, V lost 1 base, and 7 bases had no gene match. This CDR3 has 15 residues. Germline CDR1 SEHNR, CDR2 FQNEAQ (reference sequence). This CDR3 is CASSLEAGGPAEQYF. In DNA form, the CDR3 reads TGTGCCAGCAGCTTAGAAGCGGGGGGACCCGCCGAGCAGTACTTC.

The CDR3 DNA sequence: TGTGCCAGCAGTGACAGGATAGCGGGAGGCAAGAAGCAGTTCTTC. Translated: CASSDRIAGGKKQFF. The V gene is TRBV6-1, the J gene TRBJ2-1, with TRBD2 matching over 10 bases. The CDR3 is 15 residues long. The J segment lost 11 bases and the V segment lost 3 bases, leaving 10 bases of the junction unmatched. Germline lookup yields CDR1 MNHNS and CDR2 SASEGT.

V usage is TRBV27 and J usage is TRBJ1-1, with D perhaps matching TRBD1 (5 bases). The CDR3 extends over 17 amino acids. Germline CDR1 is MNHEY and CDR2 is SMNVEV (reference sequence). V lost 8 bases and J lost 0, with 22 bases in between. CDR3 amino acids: CASGGSQGPFMNTEAFF. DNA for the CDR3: TGTGCCAGCGGGGGGTCCCAGGGTCCCTTCATGAACACTGAAGCTTTCTTT.

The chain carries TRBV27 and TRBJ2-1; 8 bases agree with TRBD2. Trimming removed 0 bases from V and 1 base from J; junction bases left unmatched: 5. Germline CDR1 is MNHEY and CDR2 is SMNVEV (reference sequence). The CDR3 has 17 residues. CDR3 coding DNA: TGTGCCAGCAGTTTATCATCCAGCGGGAGTTCCTACAATGAGCAGTTCTTC. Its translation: CASSLSSSGSSYNEQFF.

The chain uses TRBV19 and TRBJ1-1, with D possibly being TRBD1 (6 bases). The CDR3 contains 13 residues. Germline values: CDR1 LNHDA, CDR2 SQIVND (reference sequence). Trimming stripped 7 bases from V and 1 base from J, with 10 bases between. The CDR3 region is CASTDRGNTEAFF. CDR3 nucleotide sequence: TGTGCCAGTACGGACAGAGGGAACACTGAAGCTTTCTTT.

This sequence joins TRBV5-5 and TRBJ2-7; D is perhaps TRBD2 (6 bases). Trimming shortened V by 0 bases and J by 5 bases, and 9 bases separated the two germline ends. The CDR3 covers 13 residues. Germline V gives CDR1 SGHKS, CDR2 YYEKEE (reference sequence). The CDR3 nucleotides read TGTGCCAGCAGCTTGGCCAAGCGGGACGAGCAGTACTTC. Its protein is CASSLAKRDEQYF. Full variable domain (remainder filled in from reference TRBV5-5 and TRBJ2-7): DAGVTQSPTHLIKTRGQQVTLRCSPISGHKSVSWYQQVLGQGPQFIFQYYEKEERGRGNFPDRFSARQFPNYSSELNVNALLLGDSALYLCASSLAKRDEQYFGPGTRLTVT.

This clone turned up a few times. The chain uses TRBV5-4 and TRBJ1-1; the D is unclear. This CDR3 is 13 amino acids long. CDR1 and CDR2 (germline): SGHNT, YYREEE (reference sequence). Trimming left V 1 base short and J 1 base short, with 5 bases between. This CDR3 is CASSLTENTEAFF. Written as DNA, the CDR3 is TGTGCCAGCAGCTTGACAGAGAACACTGAAGCTTTCTTT.

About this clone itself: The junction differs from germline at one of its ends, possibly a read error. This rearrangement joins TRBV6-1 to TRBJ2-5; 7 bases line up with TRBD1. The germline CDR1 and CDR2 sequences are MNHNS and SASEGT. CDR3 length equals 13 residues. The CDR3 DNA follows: TGTGCCAGCAGTGCGGACAGGCAAGAGGCCCAGTACTTC. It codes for CASSADRQEAQYF.

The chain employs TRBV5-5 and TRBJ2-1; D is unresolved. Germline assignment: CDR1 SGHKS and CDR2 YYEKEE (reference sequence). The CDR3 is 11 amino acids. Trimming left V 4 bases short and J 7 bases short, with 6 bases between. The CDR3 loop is CASSQINEQFF. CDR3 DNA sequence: TGTGCCAGCAGCCAAATTAATGAGCAGTTCTTC.

CDR3 sequence (DNA): TGTGCCAGCAGCTCGGGACTCTCCAATGAGCAGTTCTTC. As protein: CASSSGLSNEQFF. This chain joins TRBV5-8 and TRBJ2-1; perhaps TRBD2 as D (6 bases). Trimming pared 3 bases from V and 6 bases from J, leaving 10 bases between. CDR3 length equals 13 residues. Germline V lookup: CDR1 SGHTS, CDR2 YDEGEE.

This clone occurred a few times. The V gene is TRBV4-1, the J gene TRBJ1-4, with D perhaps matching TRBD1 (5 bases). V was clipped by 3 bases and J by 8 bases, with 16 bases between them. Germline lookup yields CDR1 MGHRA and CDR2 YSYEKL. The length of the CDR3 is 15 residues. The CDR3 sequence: CASSQGFQGGEKLFF. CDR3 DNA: TGCGCCAGCAGCCAGGGGTTTCAGGGTGGGGAAAAACTGTTTTTT.

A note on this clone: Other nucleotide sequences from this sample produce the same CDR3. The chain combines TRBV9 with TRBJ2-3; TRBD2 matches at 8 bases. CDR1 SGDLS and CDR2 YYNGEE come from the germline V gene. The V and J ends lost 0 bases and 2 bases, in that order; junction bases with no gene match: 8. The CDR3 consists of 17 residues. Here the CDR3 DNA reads TGTGCCAGCAGCGTAGCGGGGGGGCCCCCCTCCACAGATACGCAGTATTTT. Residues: CASSVAGGPPSTDTQYF.

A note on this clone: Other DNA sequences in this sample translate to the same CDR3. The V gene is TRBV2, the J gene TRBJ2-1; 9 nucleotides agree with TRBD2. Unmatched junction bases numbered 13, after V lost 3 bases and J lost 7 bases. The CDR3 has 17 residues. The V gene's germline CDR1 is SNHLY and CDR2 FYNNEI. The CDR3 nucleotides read TGTGCCAGCAGTGACCCCCTTCTTTTAGCGGGAGAGAATGAGCAGTTCTTC. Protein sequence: CASSDPLLLAGENEQFF. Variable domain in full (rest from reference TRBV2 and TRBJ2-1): EPEVTQTPSHQVTQMGQEVILRCVPISNHLYFYWYRQILGQKVEFLVSFYNNEISEKSEIFDDQFSVERPDGSNFTLKIRSTKLEDSAMYFCASSDPLLLAGENEQFFGPGTRLTVL.

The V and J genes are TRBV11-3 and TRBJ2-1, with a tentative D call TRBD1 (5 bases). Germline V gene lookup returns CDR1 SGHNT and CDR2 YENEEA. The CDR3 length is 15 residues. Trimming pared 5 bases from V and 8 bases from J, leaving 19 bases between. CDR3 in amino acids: CASSPRGLVKDEQFF. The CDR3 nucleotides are TGTGCCAGCAGCCCAAGGGGTCTGGTTAAGGATGAGCAGTTCTTC.

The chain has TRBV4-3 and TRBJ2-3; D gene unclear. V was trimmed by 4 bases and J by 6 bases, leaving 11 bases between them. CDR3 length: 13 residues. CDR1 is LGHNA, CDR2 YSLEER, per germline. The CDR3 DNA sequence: TGCGCCAGCAGCCCCAGGTTCGCGGATACGCAGTATTTT. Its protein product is CASSPRFADTQYF.